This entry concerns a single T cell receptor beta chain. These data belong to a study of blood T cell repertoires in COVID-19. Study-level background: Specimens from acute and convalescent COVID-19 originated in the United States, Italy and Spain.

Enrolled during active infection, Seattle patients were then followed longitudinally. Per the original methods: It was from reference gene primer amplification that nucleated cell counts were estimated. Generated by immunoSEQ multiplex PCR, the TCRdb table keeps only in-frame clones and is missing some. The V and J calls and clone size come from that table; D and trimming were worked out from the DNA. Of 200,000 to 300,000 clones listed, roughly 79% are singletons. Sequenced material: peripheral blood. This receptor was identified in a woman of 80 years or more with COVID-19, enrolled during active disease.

The CDR3 DNA reads as TGTGCCAGCAGTTTGTTTCAGGATGCTGGCTACACCTTC. Its protein product is CASSLFQDAGYTF. V usage is TRBV12-3 or TRBV12-4 and J usage is TRBJ1-2; no reliable D call. V shed 3 bases and J shed 7 bases, with 12 bases lying between them. This CDR3 spans 13 amino acids.